This T cell receptor beta chain was obtained from a study of T cells in narcolepsy. Study-level findings and limits: In some patient and control memory CD4+ samples, autoreactive clones were absent.

This clone was observed a single time. Its antigen is not identified. Generated by immunoSEQ multiplex PCR, the TCRdb table keeps only in-frame clones and is missing some. There are tens of thousands of clones in the sample; around 90% occur only once, and roughly 0.8% lies in the top ten. The length of the CDR3 is 14 residues. V shed 0 bases, J shed 5 bases, and the junction held 0 bases outside the gene matches. Germline lookup yields CDR1 KGHSH and CDR2 LQKENI. This TCR was sampled from a human donor with narcolepsy. Input material: CD45RA- memory CD4+ T cells from PBMCs. The rearrangement links TRBV18 to TRBJ1-2, with 10 bases that match TRBD1. The CDR3 spells CASSPPGQGYGYTF. As DNA, the CDR3 is TGTGCCAGCTCACCACCGGGACAGGGGTATGGCTACACCTTC.